Here is one TCR beta chain with its context. Its antigen is unknown. This sample stems from a study of CD8+ T cells in alopecia areata. Findings and caveats of the study: Scalp and blood samples kept many expanded lesional clones throughout tofacitinib.

Reverse transcribed after extraction, RNA yielded cDNA as the sequencing template. Only in-frame clones appear in the TCRdb table, and some are missing; sequencing was by immunoSEQ multiplex PCR. The sample has approximately 180,000 clones, roughly three fifths seen once. Stated treatment: oral pan-JAK inhibitor, 5-10 mg twice daily. This CDR3 has 16 residues. Trimming removed 4 bases at V and 8 bases at J, with 26 bases between. CDR1 is GTSNPN, CDR2 SVGIG, per germline (reference sequence). This specimen was CD4+ T cells sorted from blood, taken between weeks 47 and 50, from a patient treated with tofacitinib. The J gene is TRBJ1-1, the V gene TRBV30; possible D gene TRBD1, 5 bases. This receptor was taken from a human donor with alopecia areata. The CDR3 spells CAWIRQQNLVLGEAFF. The CDR3, as DNA: TGTGCCTGGATCCGACAGCAGAATCTGGTCTTGGGCGAAGCTTTCTTT.